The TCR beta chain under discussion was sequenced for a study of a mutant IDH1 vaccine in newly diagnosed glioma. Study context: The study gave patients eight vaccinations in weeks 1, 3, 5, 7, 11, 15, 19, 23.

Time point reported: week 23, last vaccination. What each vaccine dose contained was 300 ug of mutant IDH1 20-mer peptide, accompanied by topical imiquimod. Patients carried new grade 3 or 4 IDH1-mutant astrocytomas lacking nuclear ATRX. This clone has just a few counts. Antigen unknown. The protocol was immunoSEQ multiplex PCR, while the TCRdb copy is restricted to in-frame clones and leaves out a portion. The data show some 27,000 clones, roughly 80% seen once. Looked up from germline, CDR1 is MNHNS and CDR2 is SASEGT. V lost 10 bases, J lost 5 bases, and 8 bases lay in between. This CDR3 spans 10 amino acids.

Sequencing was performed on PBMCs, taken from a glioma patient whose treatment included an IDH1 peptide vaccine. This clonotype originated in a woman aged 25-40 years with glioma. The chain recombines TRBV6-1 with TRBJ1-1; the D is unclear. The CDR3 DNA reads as TGTGCCACCTCCAGGACTGAAGCTTTCTTT. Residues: CATSRTEAFF.